Listed below are T cell receptor beta chains from one sample, sequenced in a study of blood T cell repertoires in COVID-19. Assay: immunoSEQ multiplex PCR; the TCRdb copy retains only in-frame clones and omits some. The sample records approximately 200,000 clones, roughly 80% being singletons. What was sequenced was peripheral blood. The receptors originated from a woman aged 25-40 years who had recovered from COVID-19. CDR3s leave out the opening cysteine and the closing phenylalanine or tryptophan.

CDR3 protein | J gene | V gene
SASDPGGPRTDTQY | TRBJ2-3 | TRBV20-1
ASSSAGTGYYGYT | TRBJ1-2 | TRBV11-2
ASSLSGGTNNSPLH | TRBJ1-6 | TRBV5-6
ASSDQGPPGELF | TRBJ1-4 | TRBV2
ASSIGHTSNTGELF | TRBJ2-2 | TRBV2
AISLAGGPNEQF | TRBJ2-1 | TRBV10-3
ATSREDRGYYNEQF | TRBJ2-1 | TRBV15
ASRSGGPHNEQF | TRBJ2-1 | TRBV6-5
ASSTGVGSYNEQF | TRBJ2-1 | TRBV7-3
ASSPTTYRDGYT | TRBJ1-2 | TRBV28
ASSVAPGLRETQY | TRBJ2-5 | TRBV9
ASSLIVNEKLF | TRBJ1-4 | TRBV28
ATSRARDRNQPQH | TRBJ1-5 | TRBV15
ASSRRRALDTQY | TRBJ2-3 | TRBV3-1/TRBV3-2
ASSQEIQTVGPGYT | TRBJ1-2 | TRBV3-1/TRBV3-2
ASSYLGGLQETQY | TRBJ2-5 | TRBV6-6
ASSTWTGTNTEAF | TRBJ1-1 | TRBV6-5
ASSQDPVSGGVWDTQY | TRBJ2-3 | TRBV3-1/TRBV3-2
ASSQDFGEPQH | TRBJ1-5 | TRBV4-1
ASSSYTQGEQY | TRBJ2-7 | TRBV5-5
AWSFTGDYNEQF | TRBJ2-1 | TRBV30
AITPSEGPYNEQF | TRBJ2-1 | TRBV10-3
ALQETQY | TRBJ2-5 | TRBV2
ASSKTSGEPYEQY | TRBJ2-7 | TRBV27
ASSLSNTEAF | TRBJ1-1 | TRBV18
ASSSIRFVGYEQY | TRBJ2-7 | TRBV11-2
ASSTPGLAGTYEQY | TRBJ2-7 | TRBV18
ASSFGTGAGKLF | TRBJ1-4 | TRBV5-1
ASNGGAYNQPQH | TRBJ1-5 | TRBV28
ASSLTQEGSEAF | TRBJ1-1 | TRBV28
ASSEFPAGGLEQF | TRBJ2-1 | TRBV25-1
ATSDFEGQGATQY | TRBJ2-5 | TRBV24-1
ASSVDRTGVGGYT | TRBJ1-2 | TRBV6-5